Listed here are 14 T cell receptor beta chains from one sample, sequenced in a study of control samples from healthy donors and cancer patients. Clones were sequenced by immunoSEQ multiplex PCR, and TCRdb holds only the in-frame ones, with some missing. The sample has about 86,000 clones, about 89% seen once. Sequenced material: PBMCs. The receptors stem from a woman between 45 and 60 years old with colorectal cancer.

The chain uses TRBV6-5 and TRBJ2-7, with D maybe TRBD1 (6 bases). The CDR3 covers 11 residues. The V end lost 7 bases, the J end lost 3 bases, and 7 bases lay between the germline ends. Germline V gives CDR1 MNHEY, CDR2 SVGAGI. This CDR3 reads CASTGVYEQYV. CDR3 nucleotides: TGTGCCAGCACAGGGGTCTACGAGCAGTACGTC.

The CDR3 nucleotides are TGTGCCTGGAGGAGGGGCAAGACAGGTTGGAATTCACCCCTCCACTTT. Its protein product is CAWRRGKTGWNSPLHF. This rearrangement joins TRBV30 to TRBJ1-6; D possibly corresponds to TRBD1 (6 bases). Trimming removed 3 bases from V and 7 bases from J, with 19 bases in between. The CDR3 consists of 16 residues. Germline CDR1 reads GTSNPN; CDR2 reads SVGIG (reference sequence).

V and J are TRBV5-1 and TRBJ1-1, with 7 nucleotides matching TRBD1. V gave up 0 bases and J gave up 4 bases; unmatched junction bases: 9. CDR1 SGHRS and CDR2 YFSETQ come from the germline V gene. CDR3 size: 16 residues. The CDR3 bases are TGCGCCAGCAGCTTGGCTCTACAGGGGTTTGGCACTGAAGCTTTCTTT. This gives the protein CASSLALQGFGTEAFF.

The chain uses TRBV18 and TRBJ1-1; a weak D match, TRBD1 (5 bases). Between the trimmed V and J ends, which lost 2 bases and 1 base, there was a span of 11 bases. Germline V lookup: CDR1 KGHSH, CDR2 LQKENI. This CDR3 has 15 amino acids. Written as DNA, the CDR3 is TGTGCCAGCTCACCAACGGCAGGGACGAACACTGAAGCTTTCTTT. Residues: CASSPTAGTNTEAFF. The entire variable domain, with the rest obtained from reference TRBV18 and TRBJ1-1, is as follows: NAGVMQNPRHLVRRRGQEARLRCSPMKGHSHVYWYRQLPEEGLKFMVYLQKENIIDESGMPKERFSAEFPKEGPSILRIQQVVRGDSAAYFCASSPTAGTNTEAFFGQGTRLTVV.

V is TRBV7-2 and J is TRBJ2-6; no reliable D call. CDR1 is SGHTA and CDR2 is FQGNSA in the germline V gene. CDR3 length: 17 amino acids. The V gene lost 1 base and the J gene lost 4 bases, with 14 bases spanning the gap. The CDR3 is CASSLVSETWGANVLTF. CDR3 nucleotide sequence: TGTGCCAGCAGCTTAGTGTCAGAGACGTGGGGGGCCAACGTCCTGACTTTC.

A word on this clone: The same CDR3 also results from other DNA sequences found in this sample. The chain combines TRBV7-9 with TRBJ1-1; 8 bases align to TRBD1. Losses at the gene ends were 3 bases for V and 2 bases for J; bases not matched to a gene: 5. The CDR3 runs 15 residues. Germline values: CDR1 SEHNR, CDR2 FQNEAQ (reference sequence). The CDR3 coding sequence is TGTGCCAGCAGCTTTACAGGGGGGAGAAACACTGAAGCTTTCTTT. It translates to CASSFTGGRNTEAFF.

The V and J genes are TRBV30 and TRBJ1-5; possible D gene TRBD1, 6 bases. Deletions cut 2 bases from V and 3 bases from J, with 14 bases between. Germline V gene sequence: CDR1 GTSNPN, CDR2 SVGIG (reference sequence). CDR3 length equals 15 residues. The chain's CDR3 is CAWSYSQGNNQPQHF. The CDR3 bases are TGTGCCTGGAGTTACTCACAGGGAAACAATCAGCCCCAGCATTTT.

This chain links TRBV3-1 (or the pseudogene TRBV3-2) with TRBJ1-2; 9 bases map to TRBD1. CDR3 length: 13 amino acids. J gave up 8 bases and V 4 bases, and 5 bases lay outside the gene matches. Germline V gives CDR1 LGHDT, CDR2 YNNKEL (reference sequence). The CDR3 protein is CASSPNGQGGYTF. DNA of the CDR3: TGTGCCAGCAGCCCGAACGGACAGGGGGGCTACACCTTC.

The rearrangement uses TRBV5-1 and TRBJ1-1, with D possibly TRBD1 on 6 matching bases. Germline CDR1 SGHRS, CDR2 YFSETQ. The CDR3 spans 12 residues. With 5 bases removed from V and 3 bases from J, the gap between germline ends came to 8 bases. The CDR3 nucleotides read TGCGCCAGCAGTTCAGGGGACACTGAAGCTTTCTTT. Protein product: CASSSGDTEAFF.

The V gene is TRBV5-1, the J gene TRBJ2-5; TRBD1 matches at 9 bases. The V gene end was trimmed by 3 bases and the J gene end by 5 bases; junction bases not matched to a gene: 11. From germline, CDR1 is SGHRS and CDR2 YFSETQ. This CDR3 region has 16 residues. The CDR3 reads CASSSTGTGPGETQYF. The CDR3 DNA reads TGCGCCAGCAGCTCGACTGGGACAGGGCCGGGGGAGACCCAGTACTTC.

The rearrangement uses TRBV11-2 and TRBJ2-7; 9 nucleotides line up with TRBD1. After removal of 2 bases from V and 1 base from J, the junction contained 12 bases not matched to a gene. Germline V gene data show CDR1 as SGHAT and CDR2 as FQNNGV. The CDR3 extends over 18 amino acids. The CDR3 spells CASSLTFTGQGWSYEQYV. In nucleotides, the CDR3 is TGTGCCAGCAGCTTAACGTTCACCGGACAGGGGTGGTCCTACGAGCAGTACGTC.

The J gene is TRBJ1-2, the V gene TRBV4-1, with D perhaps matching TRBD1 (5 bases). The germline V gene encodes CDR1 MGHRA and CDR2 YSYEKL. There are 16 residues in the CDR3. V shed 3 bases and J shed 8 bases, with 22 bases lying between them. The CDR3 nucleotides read TGCGCCAGCAGCCATGAGCTCGGGACGCTGCTCGGGGGCTACACCTTC. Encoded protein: CASSHELGTLLGGYTF.

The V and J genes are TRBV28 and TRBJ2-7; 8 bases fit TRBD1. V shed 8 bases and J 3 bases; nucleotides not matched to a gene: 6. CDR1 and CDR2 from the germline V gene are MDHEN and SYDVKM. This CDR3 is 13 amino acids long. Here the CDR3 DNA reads TGTGCCAGCCTTGGACAGGGCGGCTACGAGCAGTACGTC. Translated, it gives CASLGQGGYEQYV.

CDR3: CASSPRFRDRGRNTEAFF. CDR3 in DNA: TGTGCCAGCAGCCCTAGATTCCGGGACAGGGGGCGGAACACTGAAGCTTTCTTT. V is TRBV3-1 (or the pseudogene TRBV3-2) and J is TRBJ1-1; 12 bases are a match to TRBD1. The J segment lost 1 base and the V segment lost 4 bases, leaving 10 bases of the junction unmatched. Germline V gene data show CDR1 as LGHDT and CDR2 as YNNKEL (reference sequence). The CDR3 sequence is 18 residues long.